Shown below are 24 T cell receptor beta chains from a single sample sequenced in a study of response to subunit inactivated influenza vaccine (dated by TCRdb to 2016 to 2018). Library construction relied on RT-PCR. Reads for this sample came from an Illumina HiSeq 2500. TCRdb reprocessing: public reads trimmed at Q25 with fastp, clones called with MiXCR, in-frame beta chains kept. Each record represents a unique CDR3 protein, reported with the most common genes and DNA among its rows. In this sample the table shows 400,000 to 650,000 distinct CDR3 sequences, around 7.7% of which occur a single time. In total, the top ten clones hold over 10% of the sample. The material was PBMCs from blood, obtained around 25 months after vaccination. These receptors were obtained from a man aged 50 to 69 who received an inactivated influenza vaccine. Donor details come from another sample of the same person, matched by shared clones.

This clonotype was observed a few times. The chain has TRBV4-3 and TRBJ2-7; TRBD1 agrees at 8 bases. The J segment lost 2 bases and the V segment lost 1 base, leaving 4 bases of the junction unmatched. Germline assignment: CDR1 LGHNA and CDR2 YSLEER. The CDR3 spans 15 residues. CDR3 sequence: CASSQADRETYEQYF. The DNA for the CDR3 is TGCGCCAGCAGCCAAGCGGACAGGGAGACCTACGAGCAGTACTTC.

This chain links TRBV12-3 or TRBV12-4 with TRBJ2-5, with a tentative D call TRBD2 (7 bases). This CDR3 is 13 amino acids long. V was cut by 6 bases and J by 2 bases, with 10 bases left in between. CDR3 sequence: CASSGGRQETQYF. CDR3 bases: TGTGCCAGCAGCGGGGGGCGTCAAGAGACCCAGTACTTC.

This clonotype was observed a few times. The limits of the CDR3 on the DNA are not certain, so only TCRdb's listed CDR3 is given. The rearrangement joins TRBV6-5 to TRBJ2-1; the table gives TRBD1 as D, unverified against the DNA. Per germline, CDR1 MNHEY and CDR2 SVGAGI. The CDR3 contains 17 residues when both ends are counted. This CDR3 is CASSSSWVGAGYNEQFF.

This clonotype has a handful of counts. The V call is TRBV20-1, the J call TRBJ1-2; no clear D. Germline CDR1 and CDR2: DFQATT and SNEGSKA (reference sequence). The CDR3 is 14 amino acids. V lost 4 bases, J lost 4 bases, and 16 bases lay in between. CDR3 DNA sequence: TGCAGTGCTACTGAACGACCATGGGGCTATGGCTACACCTTC. It yields the protein CSATERPWGYGYTF.

This clonotype was found a few times. This chain connects TRBV7-6 to TRBJ2-1; 8 bases are a match to TRBD1. The germline V gene has CDR1 SGHVS and CDR2 FNYEAQ. V trimming: 5 bases; J trimming: 5 bases; junction bases outside the gene matches: 8. This CDR3 is 15 amino acids long. CDR3 loop: CASSRGTGWDNEQFF. CDR3 DNA sequence: TGTGCCAGCAGCCGCGGGACAGGCTGGGACAATGAGCAGTTCTTC.

This clonotype was detected many times. CDR3 sequence: CSAAPGTALGAFF. CDR3 DNA sequence: TGCAGTGCTGCACCGGGTACAGCCCTGGGAGCTTTCTTT. This rearrangement joins TRBV20-1 to TRBJ1-1, with D uncertain. The CDR3 covers 13 residues. Germline-derived CDR1 and CDR2 are DFQATT and SNEGSKA (reference sequence). Between the trimmed V and J ends, which lost 5 bases and 10 bases, there was a span of 20 bases.

This clonotype showed up just a few times. The chain couples TRBV4-1 to TRBJ2-3, with D possibly matching TRBD2 (5 bases). From germline, CDR1 is MGHRA and CDR2 YSYEKL. This CDR3 is built from 15 residues. Trimming removed 5 bases from V and 5 bases from J, with 17 bases in between. The CDR3 sequence is CASSGLDPARDTQYF. CDR3 sequence (DNA): TGCGCCAGCAGCGGACTCGACCCTGCACGAGATACGCAGTATTTT.

The CDR3 loop is CASSKHQVYGYTF. The CDR3 DNA reads TGTGCCAGCAGCAAACACCAGGTCTATGGCTACACCTTC. The rearrangement links TRBV27 to TRBJ1-2, with unresolved D. This CDR3 region has 13 residues. The germline gives CDR1 MNHEY, CDR2 SMNVEV (reference sequence). Trimming cost V 6 bases and J 4 bases, with 12 bases left between them.

The chain uses TRBV4-1 and TRBJ2-7; D is uncertain. CDR1 is MGHRA and CDR2 is YSYEKL in the germline V gene. V was cut by 0 bases and J by 2 bases, with 8 bases left in between. The CDR3 totals 14 residues. The CDR3 spells CASSQESGPYEQYF. The DNA for the CDR3 is TGCGCCAGCAGCCAAGAGTCAGGCCCCTACGAGCAGTACTTC.

This clonotype was counted ten times or more. This sequence joins TRBV25-1 and TRBJ1-2; possible D gene TRBD1, 6 bases. This CDR3 is built from 13 residues. The V gene's germline CDR1 is MGHDK and CDR2 SYGVNS. The V end lost 6 bases, the J end lost 7 bases, and 15 bases lay between the germline ends. The DNA of the CDR3 is TGTGCCAGCAGCGAGGGGGGGACTGGTGGCTACACCTTC. Its protein product is CASSEGGTGGYTF.

This clonotype was counted a few times. The V and J genes are TRBV19 and TRBJ2-3, with D possibly TRBD2 on 6 matching bases. Trimming cost V 4 bases and J 4 bases, with 9 bases left between them. Per germline, CDR1 LNHDA and CDR2 SQIVND (reference sequence). The CDR3 has 13 amino acids. The chain's CDR3 is CASSTTRSDTQYF. The DNA of the CDR3 is TGTGCCAGTAGTACGACTAGGTCAGATACGCAGTATTTT. Filled out from reference TRBV19 and TRBJ2-3, the complete variable domain reads DGGITQSPKYLFRKEGQNVTLSCEQNLNHDAMYWYRQDPGQGLRLIYYSQIVNDFQKGDIAEGYSVSREKKESFPLTVTSAQKNPTAFYLCASSTTRSDTQYFGPGTRLTVL.

This clonotype was recorded many times. The CDR3 coding sequence is TGCGCCAGCAGCCAAGGGGCAGGGACCTACGAGCAGTACTTC. Amino acids: CASSQGAGTYEQYF. The chain combines TRBV4-1 with TRBJ2-7; D is possibly TRBD1 (5 bases). The CDR3 extends over 14 amino acids. The V gene lost 1 base and the J gene lost 2 bases, with 9 bases spanning the gap. Germline V lookup: CDR1 MGHRA, CDR2 YSYEKL.

This chain uses TRBV9 with TRBJ2-3, with D perhaps matching TRBD2 (5 bases). Germline V lookup: CDR1 SGDLS, CDR2 YYNGEE. V was cut by 0 bases and J by 6 bases, with 14 bases left in between. The CDR3 totals 15 residues. CDR3 sequence reads: CASSVVSSRGDTQYF. The CDR3 DNA is TGTGCCAGCAGCGTAGTATCTTCCAGAGGGGATACGCAGTATTTT.

The chain joins TRBV20-1 to TRBJ2-3; TRBD2 matches at 10 bases. Trimming removed 2 bases from V and 5 bases from J; junction bases left unmatched: 1. This CDR3 is built from 13 residues. Per germline, CDR1 DFQATT and CDR2 SNEGSKA (reference sequence). Here the CDR3 reads CSARLAGVDTQYF. The CDR3 DNA reads as TGCAGTGCTAGACTAGCGGGGGTAGATACGCAGTATTTT.

A few counts support this clonotype. This sequence joins TRBV5-4 and TRBJ2-3; unclear D gene. The length of the CDR3 is 15 residues. The ends were cut back, 0 bases at V and 2 bases at J, with 10 bases in the middle. Germline CDR1 SGHNT, CDR2 YYREEE (reference sequence). The DNA for the CDR3 is TGTGCCAGCAGCTTGGACTTAGCTAACACAGATACGCAGTATTTT. It translates to CASSLDLANTDTQYF.

This clonotype was counted a few times. The genes are TRBV14 and TRBJ2-7; 10 bases agree with TRBD1. The CDR3 length is 14 residues. The germline V gene encodes CDR1 SGHDN and CDR2 FVKESK. V dropped 3 bases and J dropped 5; count of bases not matched to a gene: 4. CDR3 residues: CASSQWGTGDEQYF. CDR3 in DNA: TGTGCCAGCAGCCAGTGGGGGACAGGGGACGAGCAGTACTTC.

CDR3 residues: CASSYDSGGRGELFF. The DNA of the CDR3 is TGTGCCAGCAGCTACGATTCAGGGGGCAGGGGGGAGCTGTTTTTT. The chain combines TRBV7-2 with TRBJ2-2, with TRBD1 matching 8 bases. CDR1 is SGHTA and CDR2 is FQGNSA in the germline V gene. V lost 4 bases and J lost 8; bases outside the gene matches: 9. The CDR3 length is 15 residues.

The chain carries TRBV18 and TRBJ2-3, with 7 nucleotides matching TRBD1. V lost 5 bases to trimming and J lost 2 bases; unmatched junction nucleotides: 7. Per germline, CDR1 KGHSH and CDR2 LQKENI. There are 15 residues in the CDR3. CDR3 residues: CASSAATGHTDTQYF. As DNA, the CDR3 is TGTGCCAGCTCAGCCGCGACAGGGCACACAGATACGCAGTATTTT.

This rearrangement joins TRBV28 to TRBJ2-5, with TRBD1 as a possible D gene (5 bases). V lost 5 bases, J lost 1 base, and 14 bases lay in between. Germline V gives CDR1 MDHEN, CDR2 SYDVKM. This CDR3 comprises 15 residues. The CDR3 DNA reads TGTGCCAGCAGTCCCCCCGACAGAACCCAAGAGACCCAGTACTTC. Encoded protein: CASSPPDRTQETQYF.

This clonotype was found a few times. The chain is built from TRBV4-3 and TRBJ2-7, with TRBD1 identical over 7 bases. Germline V gene lookup returns CDR1 LGHNA and CDR2 YSLEER. This CDR3 comprises 18 residues. The J segment lost 0 bases and the V segment lost 0 bases, leaving 11 bases of the junction unmatched. CDR3 region: CASSQDLRKTGSSYEQYF. The CDR3 DNA sequence: TGCGCCAGCAGCCAAGATCTTCGAAAGACAGGGAGCTCCTACGAGCAGTACTTC.

In this sample, this clonotype turned up a few times. The chain combines TRBV6-5 with TRBJ2-2; weak D call: TRBD1 (5 bases). Trimming removed 0 bases from V and 5 bases from J, with 19 bases in between. Germline CDR1 and CDR2: MNHEY and SVGAGI. This CDR3 has 18 amino acids. The CDR3 bases are TGTGCCAGCAGTTACTCGAGGTTGTTCAGGGAAGGGACCGGGGAGCTGTTTTTT. It translates to CASSYSRLFREGTGELFF.

This clonotype has a handful of counts. The CDR3 spells CASTSWDPTSSNEQFF. The CDR3 region has the DNA TGTGCCAGCACCTCATGGGACCCCACCTCGTCGAATGAGCAGTTCTTC. The chain joins TRBV6-2 or TRBV6-3 to TRBJ2-1, with D tentatively TRBD1 or TRBD2 (5 bases each). Trimming pared 7 bases from V and 7 bases from J, leaving 23 bases between. The CDR3 spans 16 residues. Germline CDR1 MNHEY, CDR2 SVGEGT.

This clonotype showed up many times. The chain combines TRBV4-1 with TRBJ2-1; no firm D call. Trimming removed 0 bases from V and 6 bases from J, with 12 bases in between. CDR3 size: 15 residues. Germline loops: CDR1 MGHRA, CDR2 YSYEKL. CDR3: CASSQEPISINEQFF. Here the CDR3 DNA reads TGCGCCAGCAGCCAAGAACCTATTTCAATCAATGAGCAGTTCTTC.

Regarding this clonotype: At one boundary the junction diverges from the germline segment, which might be a read error. The CDR3 loop is CSARGTTINSPLHF. CDR3 coding DNA: TGCAGTGCGAGAGGGACAACAATTAATTCACCCCTCCACTTT. V is TRBV20-1 and J is TRBJ1-6; a possible D gene is TRBD1 (6 bases). The CDR3 covers 14 residues. Germline CDR1 is DFQATT and CDR2 is SNEGSKA (reference sequence).